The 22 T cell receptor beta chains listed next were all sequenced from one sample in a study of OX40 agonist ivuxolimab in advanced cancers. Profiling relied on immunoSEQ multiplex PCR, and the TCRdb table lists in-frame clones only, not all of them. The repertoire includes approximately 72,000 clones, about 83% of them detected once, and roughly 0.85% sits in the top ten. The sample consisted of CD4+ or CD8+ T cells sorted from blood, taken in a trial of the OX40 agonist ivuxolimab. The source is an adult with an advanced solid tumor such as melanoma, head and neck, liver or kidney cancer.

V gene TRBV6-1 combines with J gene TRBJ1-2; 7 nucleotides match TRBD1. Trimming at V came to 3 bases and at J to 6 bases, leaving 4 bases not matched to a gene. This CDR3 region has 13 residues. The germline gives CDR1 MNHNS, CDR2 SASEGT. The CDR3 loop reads CASSDPGQHGYTF. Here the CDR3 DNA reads TGTGCCAGCAGTGACCCGGGACAGCATGGCTACACCTTC.

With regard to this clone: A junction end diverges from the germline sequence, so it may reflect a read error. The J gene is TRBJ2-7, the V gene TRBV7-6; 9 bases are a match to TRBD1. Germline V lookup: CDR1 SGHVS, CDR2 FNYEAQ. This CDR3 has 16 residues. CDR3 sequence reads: CASRSFPGQGPYEQHF. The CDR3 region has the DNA TGTGCCAGCAGGTCTTTCCCGGGACAGGGTCCCTACGAGCAGCACTTC.

The CDR3 DNA reads as TGTGCCAGCAGGGGTCCGGCCTTCAATCAGCCCCAGCATTTT. Its translation: CASRGPAFNQPQHF. The chain has TRBV27 and TRBJ1-5, with no clear D. Germline values: CDR1 MNHEY, CDR2 SMNVEV (reference sequence). The CDR3 runs 14 residues. Trimming shortened V by 6 bases and J by 3 bases, and 12 bases separated the two germline ends.

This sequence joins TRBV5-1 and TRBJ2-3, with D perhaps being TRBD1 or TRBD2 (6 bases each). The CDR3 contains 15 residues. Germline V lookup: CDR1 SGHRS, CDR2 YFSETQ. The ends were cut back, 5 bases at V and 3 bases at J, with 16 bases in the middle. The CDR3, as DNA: TGCGCCAGCAGAAGTGGGGCGGGACAAACAGATACGCAGTATTTT. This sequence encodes CASRSGAGQTDTQYF.

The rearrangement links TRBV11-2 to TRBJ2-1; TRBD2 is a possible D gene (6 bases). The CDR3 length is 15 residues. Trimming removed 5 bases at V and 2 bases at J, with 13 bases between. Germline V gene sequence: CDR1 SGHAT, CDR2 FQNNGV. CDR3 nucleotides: TGTGCCAGCAGCCTGGGGAGGAGCGCCTACAATGAGCAGTTCTTC. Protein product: CASSLGRSAYNEQFF. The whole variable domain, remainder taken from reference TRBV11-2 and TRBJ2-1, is EAGVAQSPRYKIIEKRQSVAFWCNPISGHATLYWYQQILGQGPKLLIQFQNNGVVDDSQLPKDRFSAERLKGVDSTLKIQPAKLEDSAVYLCASSLGRSAYNEQFFGPGTRLTVL.

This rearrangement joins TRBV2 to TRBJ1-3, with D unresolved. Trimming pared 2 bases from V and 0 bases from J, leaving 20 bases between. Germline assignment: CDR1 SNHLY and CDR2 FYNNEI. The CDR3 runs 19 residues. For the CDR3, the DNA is TGTGCCAGCAGTGAACACCCACCTAAAGCTATAAACTCTGGAAACACCATATATTTT. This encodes CASSEHPPKAINSGNTIYF.

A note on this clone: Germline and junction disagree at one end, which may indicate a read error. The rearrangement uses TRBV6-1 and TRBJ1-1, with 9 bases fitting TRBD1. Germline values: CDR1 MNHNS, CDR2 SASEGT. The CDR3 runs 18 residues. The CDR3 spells CASREGPKGQGIPAEAFF. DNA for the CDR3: TGTGCCAGCAGGGAAGGGCCCAAGGGACAGGGCATTCCAGCTGAAGCTTTCTTT.

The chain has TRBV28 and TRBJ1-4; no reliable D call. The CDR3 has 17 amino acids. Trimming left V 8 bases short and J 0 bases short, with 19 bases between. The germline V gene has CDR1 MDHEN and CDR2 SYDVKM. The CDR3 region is CASPPPGTRATNEKLFF. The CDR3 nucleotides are TGTGCCAGCCCTCCACCGGGCACAAGAGCAACTAATGAAAAACTGTTTTTT.

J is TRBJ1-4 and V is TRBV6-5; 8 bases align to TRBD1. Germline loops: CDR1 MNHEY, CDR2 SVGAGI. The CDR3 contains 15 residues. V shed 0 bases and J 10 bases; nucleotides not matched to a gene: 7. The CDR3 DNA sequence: TGTGCCAGCAGTTACTCCAGGACAGGGCGCGGAAAACTGTTTTTT. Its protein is CASSYSRTGRGKLFF.

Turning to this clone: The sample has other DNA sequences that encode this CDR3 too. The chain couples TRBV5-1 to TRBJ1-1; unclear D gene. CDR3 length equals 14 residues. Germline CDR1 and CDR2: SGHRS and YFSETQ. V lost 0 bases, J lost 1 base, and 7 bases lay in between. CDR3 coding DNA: TGCGCCAGCAGCTTGGCACAGACGAACACTGAAGCTTTCTTT. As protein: CASSLAQTNTEAFF.

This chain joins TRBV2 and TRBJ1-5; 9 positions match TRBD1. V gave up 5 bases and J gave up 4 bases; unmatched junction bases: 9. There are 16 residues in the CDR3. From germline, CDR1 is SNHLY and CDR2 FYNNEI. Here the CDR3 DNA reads TGTGCCAGCAGTCCTTTTTTGACAGGGGGAAATCAGCCCCAGCATTTT. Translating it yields CASSPFLTGGNQPQHF.

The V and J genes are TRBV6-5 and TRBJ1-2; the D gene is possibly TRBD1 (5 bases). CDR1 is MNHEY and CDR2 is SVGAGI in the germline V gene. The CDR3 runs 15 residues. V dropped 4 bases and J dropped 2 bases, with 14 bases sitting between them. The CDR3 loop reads CASSSGPEGNYGYTF. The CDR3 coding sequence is TGTGCCAGCAGTTCCGGACCGGAGGGGAACTATGGCTACACCTTC.

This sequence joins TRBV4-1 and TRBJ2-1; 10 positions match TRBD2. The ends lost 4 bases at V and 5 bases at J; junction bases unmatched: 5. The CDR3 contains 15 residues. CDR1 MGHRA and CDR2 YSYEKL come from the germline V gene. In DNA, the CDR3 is TGCGCCAGCAGCCGAAGCGGGGGGGGAGACAATGAGCAGTTCTTC. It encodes CASSRSGGGDNEQFF.

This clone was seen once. Here the CDR3 DNA reads TGTGCCAGCTCACGACCGACAGGACCGAACACTGAAGCTTTCTTT. It translates to CASSRPTGPNTEAFF. This chain links TRBV18 with TRBJ1-1; the D gene is possibly TRBD1 (6 bases). V was cut by 4 bases and J by 1 base, with 13 bases left in between. Germline assignment: CDR1 KGHSH and CDR2 LQKENI. The CDR3 extends over 15 amino acids. Full variable domain (remainder filled in from reference TRBV18 and TRBJ1-1): NAGVMQNPRHLVRRRGQEARLRCSPMKGHSHVYWYRQLPEEGLKFMVYLQKENIIDESGMPKERFSAEFPKEGPSILRIQQVVRGDSAAYFCASSRPTGPNTEAFFGQGTRLTVV.

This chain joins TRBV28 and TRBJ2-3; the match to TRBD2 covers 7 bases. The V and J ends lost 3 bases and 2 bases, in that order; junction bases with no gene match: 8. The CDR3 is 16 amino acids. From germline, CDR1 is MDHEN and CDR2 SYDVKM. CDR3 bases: TGTGCCAGCAGTTTGGAGGGGAGGGGCCTCACAGATACGCAGTATTTT. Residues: CASSLEGRGLTDTQYF.

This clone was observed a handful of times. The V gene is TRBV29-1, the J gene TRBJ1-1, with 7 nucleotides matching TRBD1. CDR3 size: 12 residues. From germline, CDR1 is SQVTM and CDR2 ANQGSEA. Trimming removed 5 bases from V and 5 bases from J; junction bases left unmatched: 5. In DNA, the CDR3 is TGCAGCGTTAACAGGGGAGGAACTGAAGCTTTCTTT. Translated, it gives CSVNRGGTEAFF.

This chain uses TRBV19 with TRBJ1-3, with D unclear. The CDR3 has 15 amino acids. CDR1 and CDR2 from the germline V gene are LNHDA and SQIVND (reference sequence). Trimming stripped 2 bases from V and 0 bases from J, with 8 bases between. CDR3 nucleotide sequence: TGTGCCAGTAGTATACCGAGGGACTCTGGAAACACCATATATTTT. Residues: CASSIPRDSGNTIYF.

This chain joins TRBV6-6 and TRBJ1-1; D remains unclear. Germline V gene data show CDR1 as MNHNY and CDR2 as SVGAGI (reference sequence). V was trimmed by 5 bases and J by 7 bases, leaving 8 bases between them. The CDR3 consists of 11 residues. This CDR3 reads CASSHTLEAFF. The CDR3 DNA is TGTGCCAGCAGTCATACTCTTGAAGCTTTCTTT.

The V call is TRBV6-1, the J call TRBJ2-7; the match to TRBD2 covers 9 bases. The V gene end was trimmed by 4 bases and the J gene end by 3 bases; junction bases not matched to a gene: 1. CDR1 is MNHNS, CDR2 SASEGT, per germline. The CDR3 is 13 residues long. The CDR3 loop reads CASSVAGDYEQYF. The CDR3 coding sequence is TGTGCCAGCAGTGTAGCGGGAGACTACGAGCAGTACTTC.

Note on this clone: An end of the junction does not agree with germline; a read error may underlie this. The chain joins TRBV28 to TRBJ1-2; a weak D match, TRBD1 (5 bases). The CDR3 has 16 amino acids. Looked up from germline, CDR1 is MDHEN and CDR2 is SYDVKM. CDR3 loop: CASSLFSGQTNYGYTF. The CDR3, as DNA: TGTGCCAGCAGCTTATTTTCGGGGCAGACTAACTATGGCTACACCTTC.

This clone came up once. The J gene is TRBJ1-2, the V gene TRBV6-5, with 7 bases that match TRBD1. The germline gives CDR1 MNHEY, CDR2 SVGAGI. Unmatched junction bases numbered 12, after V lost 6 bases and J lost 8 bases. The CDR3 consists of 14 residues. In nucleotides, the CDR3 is TGTGCCAGCAGACTTCAGGGAGGAGGGGGCGGCTACACCTTC. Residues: CASRLQGGGGGYTF.

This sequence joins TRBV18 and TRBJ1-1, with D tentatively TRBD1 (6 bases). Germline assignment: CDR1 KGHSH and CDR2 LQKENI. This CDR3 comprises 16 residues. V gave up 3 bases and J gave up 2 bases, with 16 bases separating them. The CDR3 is CASSPRTVRINTEAFF. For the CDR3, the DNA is TGTGCCAGCTCACCGCGGACAGTGAGGATTAACACTGAAGCTTTCTTT.